This TCR beta chain is from a study of blood T cells in healthy people across ages. For this clonotype: The antigen remains unidentified.

Trimming removed 5 bases from V and 4 bases from J; junction bases left unmatched: 10. The germline V gene encodes CDR1 DFQATT and CDR2 SNEGSKA (reference sequence). This CDR3 contains 15 residues. With a J-beta primer mix and a sample-barcoded 5' primer, a second PCR ran roughly 6 to 12 cycles. Every sample produced at least 2.5 million CDR3-containing paired-end reads. TCRdb ran MiXCR on the 5' RACE reads and lists one entry per CDR3 protein. The top ten clones hold roughly 3.5% of a sample with about 800,000 distinct CDR3 sequences, approximately 25% of them seen once. The study, taken as a whole, reports: Diversity of TCR beta per million T cells declined in a roughly linear way with age.

The same sample was also used in a study of T cells of mothers and their children. That work states: Samples were obtained from a few healthy Caucasian mothers and their six children. Over 9.5 million TCR beta CDR3 reads were obtained from each mother, and approximately 2.7 million from each child.

This clonotype was obtained from a boy between 5 and 17 years old in good health. The specimen was blood. The chain carries TRBV20-1 and TRBJ1-3; the match to TRBD1 covers 8 bases. DNA for the CDR3: TGCAGTGCTCTAGGGGCGCAGGGGGCCGGAAACACCATATATTTT. It codes for CSALGAQGAGNTIYF.